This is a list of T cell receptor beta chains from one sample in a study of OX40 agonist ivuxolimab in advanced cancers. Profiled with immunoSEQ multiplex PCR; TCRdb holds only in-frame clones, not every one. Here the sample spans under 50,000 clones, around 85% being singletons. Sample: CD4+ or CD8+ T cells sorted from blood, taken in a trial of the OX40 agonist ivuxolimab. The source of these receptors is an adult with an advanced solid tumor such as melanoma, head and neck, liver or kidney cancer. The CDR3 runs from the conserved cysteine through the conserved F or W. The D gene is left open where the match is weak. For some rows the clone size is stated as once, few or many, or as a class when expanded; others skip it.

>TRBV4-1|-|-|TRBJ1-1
CASSHPLGSEAFF
TGCGCCAGCAGCCACCCATTAGGGTCTGAAGCTTTCTTT
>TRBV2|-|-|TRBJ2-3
CASSEDWGADTQYF
TGTGCCAGCAGTGAGGATTGGGGGGCAGATACGCAGTATTTT
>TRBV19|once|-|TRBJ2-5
CASSMEVSGAETQYF
TGTGCCAGTAGTATGGAGGTCTCAGGGGCAGAGACCCAGTACTTC
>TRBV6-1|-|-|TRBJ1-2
CASSGVFDGYTF
TGTGCCAGCTCAGGGGTTTTCGATGGCTACACCTTC
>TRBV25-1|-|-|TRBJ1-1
CASSEWGTITEAFF
TGTGCCAGCAGTGAATGGGGAACAATCACTGAAGCTTTCTTT
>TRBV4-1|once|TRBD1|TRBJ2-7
CASSHSGGMAREQYF
TGCGCCAGCAGCCATTCAGGGGGCATGGCGCGGGAGCAGTACTTC
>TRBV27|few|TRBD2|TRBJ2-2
CASSLWGGNTGELFF
TGTGCCAGCAGTTTATGGGGGGGGAACACCGGGGAGCTGTTTTTT
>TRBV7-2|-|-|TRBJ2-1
CASSLAGAVNNEQFF
TGTGCCAGCAGCTTAGCTGGGGCAGTAAACAATGAGCAGTTCTTC
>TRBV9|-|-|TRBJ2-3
CASSVGASLTDTQYF
TGTGCCAGCAGCGTAGGGGCTAGCCTCACAGATACGCAGTATTTT
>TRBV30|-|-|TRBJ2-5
CAWSSAQETQYF
TGTGCCTGGAGTTCGGCTCAAGAGACCCAGTACTTC
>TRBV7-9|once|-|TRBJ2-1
CASSLVNEDNEQFF
TGTGCCAGCAGCTTAGTTAATGAAGACAATGAGCAGTTCTTC
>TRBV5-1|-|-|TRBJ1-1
CASSLGWKGNTEAFF
TGCGCCAGCAGCTTGGGGTGGAAGGGGAACACTGAAGCTTTCTTT
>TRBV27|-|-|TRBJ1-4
CASRPGHGNEKLFF
TGTGCCAGCAGACCGGGACACGGGAATGAAAAACTGTTTTTT
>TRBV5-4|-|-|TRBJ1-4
CASSFSRGLGEKLFF
TGTGCCAGCAGCTTTTCCCGCGGTCTGGGCGAAAAACTGTTTTTT
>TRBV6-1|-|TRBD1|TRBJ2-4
CASTPRDRAFNIQYF
TGTGCCAGCACGCCCCGGGACAGGGCGTTTAACATTCAGTACTTC
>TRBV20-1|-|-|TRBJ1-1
CSARVVTEAFF
TGCAGTGCTAGAGTGGTGACAGAAGCTTTCTTT
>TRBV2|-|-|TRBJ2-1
CASSDESSYNEQFF
TGTGCCAGCAGTGACGAGAGCTCCTACAATGAGCAGTTCTTC
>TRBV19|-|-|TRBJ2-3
CASSLSGATDTQYF
TGTGCCAGTAGTCTTTCGGGGGCCACAGATACGCAGTATTTT
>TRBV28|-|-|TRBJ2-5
CASSPPGEGETQYF
TGTGCCAGCAGCCCTCCGGGGGAAGGAGAGACCCAGTACTTC
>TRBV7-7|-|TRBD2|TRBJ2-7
CASSPSGAYEQYF
TGTGCCAGCAGCCCTAGCGGAGCCTACGAGCAGTACTTC
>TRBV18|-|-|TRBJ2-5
CASSSRGVAPPQETQYF
TGTGCCAGCTCATCCCGTGGAGTCGCACCACCCCAAGAGACCCAGTACTTC
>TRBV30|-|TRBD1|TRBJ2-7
CAWRVPGGDEQYF
TGTGCCTGGAGGGTCCCAGGGGGCGACGAGCAGTACTTC
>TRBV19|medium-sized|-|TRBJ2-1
CAIGARMLNEQFF
TGTGCCATAGGGGCTCGGATGCTAAATGAGCAGTTCTTC
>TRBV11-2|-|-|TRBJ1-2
CASSLVAGRHGYTF
TGTGCCAGCAGCTTAGTGGCAGGGCGCCATGGCTACACCTTC
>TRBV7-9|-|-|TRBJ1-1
CATRSAGLTEAFF
TGTGCCACCCGCAGCGCGGGGTTAACTGAAGCTTTCTTT
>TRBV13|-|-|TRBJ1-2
CASSEESGYGYTF
TGTGCCAGCAGCGAGGAAAGCGGCTATGGCTACACCTTC
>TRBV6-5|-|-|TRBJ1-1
CASSYVNMNTEAFF
TGTGCCAGCAGTTACGTGAATATGAACACTGAAGCTTTCTTT
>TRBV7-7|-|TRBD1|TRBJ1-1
CASSINRGAEAFF
TGTGCCAGCAGCATAAACAGGGGCGCTGAAGCTTTCTTT
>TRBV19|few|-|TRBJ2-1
CASSIGFGSYNEQFF
TGTGCCAGTAGTATAGGCTTCGGCTCCTACAATGAGCAGTTCTTC
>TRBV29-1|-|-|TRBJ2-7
CSASTAKNYEQYF
TGCAGCGCCTCAACAGCGAAGAACTACGAGCAGTACTTC
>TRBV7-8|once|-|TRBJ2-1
CASSHTGGYEQFF
TGTGCCAGCAGCCATACCGGGGGCTATGAGCAGTTCTTC
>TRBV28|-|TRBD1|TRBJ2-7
CASSLVGQYEQYF
TGTGCCAGCAGTTTAGTGGGACAGTACGAGCAGTACTTC
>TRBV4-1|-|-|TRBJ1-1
CASSLIPDPSLAFF
TGCGCCAGCAGCCTCATACCGGACCCAAGCTTGGCTTTCTTT
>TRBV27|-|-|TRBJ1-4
CASSLHREGEKLFF
TGTGCCAGCAGTTTACACAGGGAGGGTGAAAAACTGTTTTTT
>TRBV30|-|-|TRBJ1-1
CAWSYGGGNTEAFF
TGTGCCTGGAGTTACGGAGGTGGCAACACTGAAGCTTTCTTT
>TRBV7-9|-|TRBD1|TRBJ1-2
CASSLPGGAGGYTF
TGTGCCAGCAGCTTACCAGGGGGCGCGGGGGGCTACACCTTC
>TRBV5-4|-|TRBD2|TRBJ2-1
CASSGGLAVEQFF
TGTGCCAGCAGCGGGGGACTAGCGGTTGAGCAGTTCTTC
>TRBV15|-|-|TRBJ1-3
CATSRDLAASSGNTIYF
TGTGCCACCAGCAGAGATCTAGCAGCTAGCTCTGGAAACACCATATATTTT
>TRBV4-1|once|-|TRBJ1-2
CASSQDWGGAYGYTF
TGCGCCAGCAGCCAAGATTGGGGGGGCGCGTATGGCTACACCTTC
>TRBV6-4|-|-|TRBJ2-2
CASSPFNTGELFF
TGTGCCAGCAGTCCTTTTAACACCGGGGAGCTGTTTTTT
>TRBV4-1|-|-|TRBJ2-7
CAAGAGDEQYF
TGCGCCGCAGGTGCTGGGGACGAGCAGTACTTC
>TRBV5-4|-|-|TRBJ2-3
CASSFGLPRTDTQYF
TGTGCCAGCAGCTTCGGACTACCCCGCACAGATACGCAGTATTTT
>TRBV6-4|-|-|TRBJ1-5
CASTHTEDGRNSNQPQHF
TGTGCCAGCACCCATACCGAGGACGGGCGGAATAGCAATCAGCCCCAGCATTTT
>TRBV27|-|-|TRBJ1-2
CASSLSQGANGYTF
TGTGCCAGCAGTTTATCACAGGGAGCGAATGGCTACACCTTC
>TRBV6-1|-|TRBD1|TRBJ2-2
CAILQGAGTGELFF
TGTGCCATCCTACAGGGGGCGGGCACCGGGGAGCTGTTTTTT
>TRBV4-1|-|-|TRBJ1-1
CASSAGVEAFF
TGCGCCAGCAGCGCGGGTGTAGAAGCTTTCTTT
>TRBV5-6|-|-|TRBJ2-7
CASSSRKVGSYEQYF
TGTGCCAGCAGTTCCCGAAAGGTGGGCTCCTACGAGCAGTACTTC
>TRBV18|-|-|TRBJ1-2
CASSPSISGGNFNGYTF
TGTGCCAGCTCACCTAGCATAAGTGGAGGGAACTTCAATGGCTACACCTTC
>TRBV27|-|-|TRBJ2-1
CASRFLAGDYNEQFF
TGTGCCAGCAGGTTCCTAGCTGGGGACTACAATGAGCAGTTCTTC
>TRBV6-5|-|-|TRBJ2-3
CASTPGPLDTQYF
TGTGCCAGCACCCCAGGTCCCCTAGATACGCAGTATTTT
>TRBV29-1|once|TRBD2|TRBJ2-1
CSVPAERGIEQFF
TGCAGCGTGCCTGCGGAGCGGGGGATTGAGCAGTTCTTC
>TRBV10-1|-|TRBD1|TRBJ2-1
CASSGRDRDFDEQFF
TGCGCCAGCAGTGGCCGGGACAGGGATTTCGATGAGCAGTTCTTC
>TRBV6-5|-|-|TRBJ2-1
CASIGRLIYNEQFF
TGTGCCAGCATAGGCCGTCTAATCTACAATGAGCAGTTCTTC